Listed below are T cell receptor beta chains from one sample, sequenced in a study of OX40 agonist ivuxolimab in advanced cancers. Measured with immunoSEQ multiplex PCR; TCRdb has only the in-frame clones, and not every one. The table lists over 65,000 clones, 65% to 90% of them singletons, with 2% in the top ten. This material consisted of CD4+ or CD8+ T cells sorted from blood, taken in a trial of the OX40 agonist ivuxolimab. All receptors derive from an adult with an advanced solid tumor such as melanoma, head and neck, liver or kidney cancer. Each CDR3 is given with its conserved first and last residue. D genes are given only for firm matches. The listing skips clone size in some rows; elsewhere it reads once, few, many or a size class.

J,D,V,size,CDR3,DNA
TRBJ1-1,.,TRBV7-8,.,CASSLYLSTTVDTEAFF,TGTGCCAGCAGCTTATATTTGAGTACCACAGTGGACACTGAAGCTTTCTTT
TRBJ2-5,TRBD2,TRBV27,.,CASSSRPGLAGGFQETQYF,TGTGCCAGCAGTTCCCGACCTGGACTAGCGGGGGGTTTCCAAGAGACCCAGTACTTC
TRBJ2-7,TRBD1,TRBV2,.,CASSQGAVYEQYF,TGTGCCAGCTCACAGGGGGCGGTTTACGAGCAGTACTTC
TRBJ2-7,.,TRBV5-1,.,CASSFDGSYGEQYF,TGCGCCAGTAGCTTTGATGGGTCCTACGGCGAGCAGTACTTC
TRBJ1-5,.,TRBV7-8,.,CASSLRNSNQPQHF,TGTGCCAGCAGCTTGCGCAATAGCAATCAGCCCCAGCATTTT
TRBJ2-2,TRBD1,TRBV5-1,.,CASSLEGQGNTGELFF,TGCGCCAGCAGCTTGGAGGGACAGGGAAACACCGGGGAGCTGTTTTTT
TRBJ2-5,.,TRBV19,once,CASSIRGASGTQYF,TGTGCCAGTAGTATTAGGGGTGCATCGGGGACCCAGTACTTC
TRBJ2-7,.,TRBV7-2,.,CASSPAAPGHSYEQYF,TGTGCCAGCAGTCCTGCTGCTCCGGGACACTCCTACGAGCAGTACTTC
TRBJ2-3,TRBD1,TRBV7-2,.,CASSLDRGRDTQYF,TGTGCCAGCAGCTTAGACAGGGGGAGAGATACGCAGTATTTT
TRBJ2-3,TRBD2,TRBV7-3,.,CASSSPPSGGGDTQYF,TGTGCCAGCAGTTCGCCCCCTAGCGGGGGCGGGGATACGCAGTATTTT
TRBJ2-2,.,TRBV2,once,CASGREGNTGELFF,TGTGCCAGCGGGCGAGAGGGAAACACCGGGGAGCTGTTTTTT
TRBJ2-5,.,TRBV11-1,.,CASSLQWETQYF,TGTGCCAGCAGCTTACAGTGGGAGACCCAGTACTTC
TRBJ1-5,.,TRBV19,few,CASSPLNQPQHF,TGTGCCAGTTCTCCACTCAATCAGCCCCAGCATTTT
TRBJ2-7,TRBD1,TRBV19,.,CASSPDRTYEQYF,TGTGCCAGTAGCCCGGACAGGACCTACGAGCAGTACTTC
TRBJ2-5,.,TRBV2,once,CASSELMSQETQYF,TGTGCCAGCAGTGAATTAATGAGCCAAGAGACCCAGTACTTC
TRBJ1-1,TRBD1,TRBV7-2,.,CASSFQGGMAGEAFF,TGTGCCAGCAGCTTCCAGGGGGGGATGGCTGGCGAAGCTTTCTTT
TRBJ1-1,.,TRBV2,.,CASSVWWNTEAFF,TGTGCCAGCAGCGTATGGTGGAACACTGAAGCTTTCTTT
TRBJ1-4,.,TRBV6-1,.,CASSEGRDVYEKLFF,TGTGCCAGCAGTGAAGGGAGGGATGTTTATGAAAAACTGTTTTTT
TRBJ2-3,.,TRBV25-1,.,CASRGGQGGQYF,TGTGCCAGCAGGGGGGGTCAGGGCGGGCAGTATTTT
TRBJ1-5,.,TRBV7-9,few,CASSLQGSQPQHF,TGTGCCAGCAGCTTACAGGGTTCTCAGCCCCAGCATTTT
TRBJ1-2,.,TRBV6-6,few,CASSSLRGWNYGYTF,TGTGCCAGCAGCTCCCTTAGGGGTTGGAACTATGGCTACACCTTC
TRBJ1-1,.,TRBV6-5,.,CASRRTDNTEAFF,TGTGCCAGCAGGCGGACAGACAACACTGAAGCTTTCTTT
TRBJ1-4,TRBD1,TRBV28,.,CASTRDRLLFF,TGTGCCAGCACCCGGGACAGACTTCTGTTTTTT
TRBJ1-2,TRBD1,TRBV7-2,.,CASSPTRDRGHGYTF,TGTGCCAGCAGCCCGACCCGGGACAGGGGGCATGGCTACACCTTC
TRBJ2-7,.,TRBV7-9,once,CASSLTGYEQYF,TGTGCCAGCAGCTTAACCGGCTACGAGCAGTACTTC
TRBJ2-3,.,TRBV6-6,.,CASSPGRSTDTQYF,TGTGCCAGCAGCCCAGGACGGAGCACAGATACGCAGTATTTT
TRBJ2-3,TRBD1,TRBV7-6,.,CASRGRGLGTDTQYF,TGTGCCAGCAGGGGAAGGGGGCTCGGCACAGATACGCAGTATTTT
TRBJ1-4,.,TRBV7-9,.,CASSVSGANEKLFF,TGTGCCAGCAGCGTTTCAGGGGCTAATGAAAAACTGTTTTTT
TRBJ2-3,TRBD2,TRBV9,.,CASSVDKRGGSTDTQYF,TGTGCCAGCAGCGTAGACAAGCGGGGGGGGTCCACAGATACGCAGTATTTT
TRBJ2-3,.,TRBV28,.,CASSSGGLTDTQYF,TGTGCCAGCAGTTCCGGGGGCCTCACAGATACGCAGTATTTT
TRBJ2-1,.,TRBV10-3,.,CAISESKGVLSNEQFF,TGTGCCATCAGTGAGTCGAAAGGGGTCCTAAGCAATGAGCAGTTCTTC
TRBJ2-7,TRBD1,TRBV7-9,.,CASSLRTGVQGSYEQYF,TGTGCCAGCAGCTTAAGGACAGGGGTCCAAGGCTCCTACGAGCAGTACTTC
TRBJ2-7,TRBD1,TRBV9,once,CASSAGQASSYEQYF,TGTGCCAGCAGCGCCGGACAGGCGAGCTCCTACGAGCAGTACTTC
TRBJ2-7,.,TRBV6-1,few,CASRATANYEQYF,TGTGCCAGCAGGGCGACTGCCAACTACGAGCAGTACTTC
TRBJ1-4,.,TRBV9,.,CASSPNGQNNEKLFF,TGTGCCAGCAGCCCAAACGGGCAGAATAATGAAAAACTGTTTTTT
TRBJ1-2,TRBD1,TRBV19,.,CASSTGQESSYGYTF,TGTGCCAGTAGTACCGGACAGGAGTCCTCTTATGGCTACACCTTC
TRBJ1-1,.,TRBV7-9,.,CASVPGQGYTEAFF,TGTGCCAGCGTCCCAGGGCAAGGGTACACTGAAGCTTTCTTT
TRBJ2-3,.,TRBV30,.,CAWSRTVSTDTQYF,TGTGCCTGGTCACGGACAGTAAGCACAGATACGCAGTATTTT
TRBJ2-2,.,TRBV2,.,CASSTGRGAGELFF,TGTGCCAGCAGTACGGGCAGGGGGGCCGGGGAGCTGTTTTTT
TRBJ2-5,.,TRBV6-6,.,CASSYSFETQYF,TGTGCCAGCAGTTACTCGTTTGAGACCCAGTACTTC
TRBJ1-6,.,TRBV19,.,CATHPRQNNNSPLHF,TGTGCCACTCACCCCAGACAGAACAATAATTCACCCCTCCACTTT
TRBJ2-7,TRBD2,TRBV5-4,.,CASSLSGGDEQYF,TGTGCCAGCAGCTTATCGGGAGGCGACGAGCAGTACTTC